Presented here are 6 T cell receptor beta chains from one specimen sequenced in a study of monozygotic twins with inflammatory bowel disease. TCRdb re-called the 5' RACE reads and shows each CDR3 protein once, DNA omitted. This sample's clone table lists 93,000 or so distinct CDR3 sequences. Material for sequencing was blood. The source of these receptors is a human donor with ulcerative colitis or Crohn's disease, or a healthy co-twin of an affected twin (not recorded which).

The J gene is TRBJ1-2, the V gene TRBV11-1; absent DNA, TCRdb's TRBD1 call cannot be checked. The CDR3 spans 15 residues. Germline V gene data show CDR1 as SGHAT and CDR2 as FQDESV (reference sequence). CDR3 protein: CASSTTGTGGGGYNF.

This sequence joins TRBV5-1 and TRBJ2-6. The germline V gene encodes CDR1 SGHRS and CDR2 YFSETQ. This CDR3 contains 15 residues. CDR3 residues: CASSLESSGANVLTF.

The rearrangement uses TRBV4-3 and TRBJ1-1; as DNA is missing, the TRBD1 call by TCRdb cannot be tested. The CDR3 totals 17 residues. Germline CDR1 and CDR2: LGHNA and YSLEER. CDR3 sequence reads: CASSQDMNYRGGAEAFF.

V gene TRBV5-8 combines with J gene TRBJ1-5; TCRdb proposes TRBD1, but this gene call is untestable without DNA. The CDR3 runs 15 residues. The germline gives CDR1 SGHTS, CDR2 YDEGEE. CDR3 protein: CASSTGVWNNQPQHF.

The CDR3 region is CASSRGTGEQFF. The rearrangement links TRBV12-3 or TRBV12-4 to TRBJ2-1; TCRdb outputs TRBD2, but without DNA this stays unchecked. The CDR3 covers 12 residues.

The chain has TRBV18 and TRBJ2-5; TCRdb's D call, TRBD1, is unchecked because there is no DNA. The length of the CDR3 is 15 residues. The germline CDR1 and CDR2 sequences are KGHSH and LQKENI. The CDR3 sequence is CASSLDRGIKKTQYF.